The 28 T cell receptor beta chains presented below share a single source sample, sequenced in a study of beta chain features in type 1 diabetes listed by TCRdb under 2018. The method behind the library was the immunoSEQ multiplex PCR assay. The entire amount of isolated RNA was reverse transcribed using the High Capacity cDNA Reverse Transcription Kit, so the sequenced TCRB transcripts were expressed ones. TCRdb mirrors the immuneACCESS table, restricted to in-frame sequences. Some clones are absent from its copies; in checked studies, under half trace to an unresolved V gene, and the reason for the others is unknown. The sample table lists 240,000 or so clones, approximately 70% of them with a count of one. Around 0.057% of the sample rests with the top ten. Material for sequencing was naive CD4+ T cells from blood. The sample's cell subset or site label, decoded: true naive CD4+ T cells. These TCRs come from a man in his thirties or forties in good health.

The J gene is TRBJ2-5, the V gene TRBV4-1, with D possibly called TRBD1 or TRBD2 (6 bases each). Germline CDR1 reads MGHRA; CDR2 reads YSYEKL. The CDR3 is made up of 14 amino acids. The V gene lost 4 bases and the J gene lost 1 base, with 10 bases spanning the gap. DNA of the CDR3: TGCGCCAGCAGCCGCAAGGGGGGCCAAGAGACCCAGTACTTC. Protein sequence: CASSRKGGQETQYF.

The chain recombines TRBV23-1 with TRBJ1-5; D gene ambiguous. TRBV23-1 belongs to the ORF category, with a function that is uncertain. The V end was cut by 0 bases, the J end by 4 bases, with 19 bases between. CDR3 length: 18 residues. CDR3 sequence (DNA): TGCGCCAGCAGTCAATCGGTTCCCCGAGAAAAGGGAAATCAGCCCCAGCATTTT. This translates into CASSQSVPREKGNQPQHF.

The chain joins TRBV30 to TRBJ1-3, with D perhaps TRBD1 (6 bases). The germline gives CDR1 GTSNPN, CDR2 SVGIG (reference sequence). This CDR3 region has 11 residues. The V and J ends lost 8 bases and 5 bases respectively, with 10 bases between them. The CDR3 sequence: CAMDRRNTIYF. The CDR3 DNA is TGTGCCATGGACAGAAGAAACACCATATATTTT. Full variable domain (missing parts from reference TRBV30 and TRBJ1-3): SQTIHQWPATLVQPVGSPLSLECTVEGTSNPNLYWYRQAAGRGLQLLFYSVGIGQISSEVPQNLSASRPQDRQFILSSKKLLLSDSGFYLCAMDRRNTIYFGEGSWLTVV.

The rearrangement joins TRBV30 to TRBJ1-1, with 7 bases identical to TRBD1. V gave up 3 bases and J gave up 5 bases; unmatched junction bases: 9. The CDR3 loop spans 14 amino acids. Germline V lookup: CDR1 GTSNPN, CDR2 SVGIG (reference sequence). CDR3 amino acids: CAWRTGEGGTEAFF. The DNA of the CDR3 is TGTGCCTGGAGAACAGGGGAAGGTGGGACTGAAGCTTTCTTT.

This chain connects TRBV18 to TRBJ2-3, with 7 bases identical to TRBD1. J was trimmed by 2 bases and V by 3 bases; bases with no gene match: 8. Looked up from germline, CDR1 is KGHSH and CDR2 is LQKENI. This CDR3 is 16 amino acids long. CDR3 DNA: TGTGCCAGCTCACCCCCAAGGACAGGACTCACAGATACGCAGTATTTT. Amino acids: CASSPPRTGLTDTQYF.

This clone has a handful of counts. This chain links TRBV2 with TRBJ2-1, with a weak D call TRBD1 (5 bases). The CDR3 totals 13 residues. Deletions cut 6 bases from V and 6 bases from J, with 12 bases between. The germline V gene encodes CDR1 SNHLY and CDR2 FYNNEI. CDR3 bases: TGTGCCAGCAGAGGGTCAGGGTCCAATGAGCAGTTCTTC. It codes for CASRGSGSNEQFF.

In this sample, this clone turned up a few times. The genes are TRBV29-1 and TRBJ2-5; D gene unclear. With 5 bases removed from V and 2 bases from J, the gap between germline ends came to 9 bases. Per germline, CDR1 SQVTM and CDR2 ANQGSEA. The CDR3 contains 12 residues. CDR3 nucleotides: TGCAGCGTTTCGGGCATTCAAGAGACCCAGTACTTC. Encoded protein: CSVSGIQETQYF.

This clone was counted only a few times. V usage is TRBV30 and J usage is TRBJ2-3, with D unclear. V gave up 2 bases and J gave up 2 bases, with 11 bases separating them. Germline CDR1 and CDR2: GTSNPN and SVGIG (reference sequence). The CDR3 runs 14 residues. The CDR3 nucleotides are TGTGCCTGGAGTATGGGTCAAAACACAGATACGCAGTATTTT. This codes for CAWSMGQNTDTQYF.

The genes are TRBV10-2 and TRBJ2-7; perhaps D is TRBD1 or TRBD2 (6 bases each). The ends were cut back, 6 bases at V and 0 bases at J, with 18 bases in the middle. The CDR3 length is 16 residues. The germline V gene encodes CDR1 WSHSY and CDR2 SAAADI. The CDR3 DNA sequence: TGCGCCAGCAGGGATAGACCGGGGGCAAGCTCCTACGAGCAGTACTTC. It specifies CASRDRPGASSYEQYF.

This clone was found a few times. The V gene is TRBV14, the J gene TRBJ2-3; D remains ambiguous. Germline V gene sequence: CDR1 SGHDN, CDR2 FVKESK. Trimming left V 1 base short and J 0 bases short, with 8 bases between. This CDR3 has 15 amino acids. DNA for the CDR3: TGTGCCAGCAGCCAAGTTATCGCAAGCACAGATACGCAGTATTTT. Amino acids: CASSQVIASTDTQYF.

CDR3 DNA sequence: TGTGCCAGCAGCTTCTCCGGAGAGCAGTTCTTC. This gives the protein CASSFSGEQFF. The rearrangement joins TRBV7-2 to TRBJ2-1; D not certain. This CDR3 spans 11 amino acids. V gave up 3 bases and J gave up 10 bases, with 7 bases separating them. Germline CDR1 is SGHTA and CDR2 is FQGNSA.

The rearrangement uses TRBV29-1 and TRBJ1-5; D gene unclear. V dropped 4 bases and J dropped 0 bases, with 10 bases sitting between them. CDR1 and CDR2 from the germline V gene are SQVTM and ANQGSEA. The CDR3 length is 14 residues. The CDR3 DNA reads TGCAGCGTTGCTGCGGCCCATAGCAATCAGCCCCAGCATTTT. It yields the protein CSVAAAHSNQPQHF.

The V gene is TRBV30, the J gene TRBJ2-5; D is undetermined. Trimming took 0 bases from V and 1 from J, leaving 6 bases between them. Germline V gene data show CDR1 as GTSNPN and CDR2 as SVGIG (reference sequence). The CDR3 extends over 13 amino acids. The CDR3 loop reads CAWSVLPQETQYF. The DNA for the CDR3 is TGTGCCTGGAGTGTACTTCCCCAAGAGACCCAGTACTTC.

The chain joins TRBV6-5 to TRBJ2-5; D might be TRBD1 (5 bases). CDR3 length: 13 residues. Germline V gene sequence: CDR1 MNHEY, CDR2 SVGAGI. V shed 6 bases and J shed 6 bases, with 14 bases lying between them. This CDR3 is CASRNPGLKTQYF. CDR3 bases: TGTGCCAGCAGAAACCCAGGGTTGAAGACCCAGTACTTC.

This clone was seen more than once but under ten times. The chain employs TRBV29-1 and TRBJ2-2; D may be TRBD1 (5 bases). The CDR3 length is 14 residues. Germline values: CDR1 SQVTM, CDR2 ANQGSEA. The chain's CDR3 is CSALRTSNTGELFF. Here the CDR3 DNA reads TGCAGTGCCCTCAGGACATCGAACACCGGGGAGCTGTTTTTT.

The chain has TRBV18 and TRBJ2-7; 8 bases align to TRBD1. Germline trimming cut 3 bases from V and 5 bases from J; bases unmatched to any gene: 9. Germline CDR1 KGHSH, CDR2 LQKENI. There are 15 residues in the CDR3. The CDR3 DNA follows: TGTGCCAGCTCACCCGACGCTAACAGGGGGAACGAGCAGTACTTC. Translation gives CASSPDANRGNEQYF.

This clone came up once. V and J are TRBV6-5 and TRBJ2-1; 12 nucleotides agree with TRBD2. Germline values: CDR1 MNHEY, CDR2 SVGAGI. This CDR3 spans 16 amino acids. With 0 bases clipped from V and 6 bases from J, the junction kept 3 bases outside the gene matches. CDR3 region: CASSYSPSGRANEQFF. The CDR3 DNA is TGTGCCAGCAGTTACTCACCTAGCGGGAGGGCCAATGAGCAGTTCTTC.

The genes are TRBV9 and TRBJ2-6; D ambiguous. CDR3 length: 14 residues. The V end was cut by 0 bases, the J end by 4 bases, with 5 bases between. Germline lookup yields CDR1 SGDLS and CDR2 YYNGEE. The CDR3 DNA sequence: TGTGCCAGCAGCGTAGACCCCGGGGCCAACGTCCTGACTTTC. The encoded protein is CASSVDPGANVLTF. The variable domain in full, completed from reference TRBV9 and TRBJ2-6, reads DSGVTQTPKHLITATGQRVTLRCSPRSGDLSVYWYQQSLDQGLQFLIQYYNGEERAKGNILERFSAQQFPDLHSELNLSSLELGDSALYFCASSVDPGANVLTFGAGSRLTVL.

This clone was observed a few times. The J gene is TRBJ2-1, the V gene TRBV14; no reliable D call. Trimming took off 5 bases at V and 9 bases at J, with 8 bases between the two ends. The CDR3 has 11 amino acids. Germline assignment: CDR1 SGHDN and CDR2 FVKESK. The CDR3 loop is CASSESVEQFF. DNA of the CDR3: TGTGCCAGCAGCGAATCGGTTGAGCAGTTCTTC.

The gene calls are TRBV30 and TRBJ1-2; weak D call: TRBD1 (6 bases). Between the trimmed V and J ends, which lost 8 bases and 6 bases, there was a span of 13 bases. CDR1 and CDR2 (germline): GTSNPN, SVGIG (reference sequence). This CDR3 has 11 amino acids. The CDR3 nucleotides are TGTGCCGCAGGGGCGCTTGATGGCTACACCTTC. The encoded protein is CAAGALDGYTF.

V gene TRBV30 combines with J gene TRBJ2-3, with TRBD1 matching 7 bases. The germline V gene encodes CDR1 GTSNPN and CDR2 SVGIG (reference sequence). This CDR3 has 14 residues. V gave up 3 bases and J gave up 1 base; unmatched junction bases: 4. The CDR3 reads CAWSPRGRTDTQYF. The CDR3 DNA is TGTGCCTGGAGCCCAAGGGGGCGCACAGATACGCAGTATTTT.

The V gene is TRBV4-2, the J gene TRBJ2-3; possible D gene TRBD2, 5 bases. The germline V gene has CDR1 LGHNA and CDR2 YNFKEQ. The V gene lost 0 bases and the J gene lost 0 bases, with 16 bases spanning the gap. CDR3 length: 18 amino acids. CDR3 nucleotides: TGTGCCAGCAGCCAAGATCATCGGTCGTCGGGGAGCACAGATACGCAGTATTTT. Translation gives CASSQDHRSSGSTDTQYF.

This sequence joins TRBV7-2 and TRBJ2-1, with a possible D match to TRBD2 (5 bases). Trimming left V 6 bases short and J 4 bases short, with 13 bases between. Germline V lookup: CDR1 SGHTA, CDR2 FQGNSA. There are 14 residues in the CDR3. CDR3: CASRSQEEYNEQFF. As DNA, the CDR3 is TGTGCCAGCAGATCTCAGGAGGAGTACAATGAGCAGTTCTTC. Variable domain in full (rest from reference TRBV7-2 and TRBJ2-1): GAGVSQSPSNKVTEKGKDVELRCDPISGHTALYWYRQSLGQGLEFLIYFQGNSAPDKSGLPSDRFSAERTGGSVSTLTIQRTQQEDSAVYLCASRSQEEYNEQFFGPGTRLTVL.

A few counts support this clone. Within the sample, other DNA sequences also encode this same CDR3. This chain uses TRBV7-2 with TRBJ2-5; D call uncertain. The CDR3 has 11 residues. V dropped 5 bases and J dropped 4 bases, with 5 bases sitting between them. CDR1 and CDR2 from the germline V gene are SGHTA and FQGNSA. The chain's CDR3 is CASSPRETQYF. The CDR3 nucleotides are TGTGCCAGCAGCCCGAGAGAGACCCAGTACTTC.

The chain carries TRBV7-2 and TRBJ2-3; 7 bases are shared with TRBD2. The V gene's germline CDR1 is SGHTA and CDR2 FQGNSA. The CDR3 has 15 residues. Unmatched junction bases numbered 4, after V lost 2 bases and J lost 2 bases. This CDR3 is CASSLRDYYTDTQYF. The CDR3 region has the DNA TGTGCCAGCAGCTTAAGGGACTACTACACAGATACGCAGTATTTT.

The CDR3 DNA is TGTGCCATCAGCGCGGGACTAGCGGGCACAGATACGCAGTATTTT. This gives the protein CAISAGLAGTDTQYF. V and J are TRBV10-3 and TRBJ2-3, with 11 bases matching TRBD2. CDR3 length: 15 residues. From germline, CDR1 is ENHRY and CDR2 SYGVKD. The trim removed 6 bases at V and 1 base at J, leaving 3 bases unmatched.

The gene calls are TRBV29-1 and TRBJ2-7; D is ambiguous. Judging by the DNA end, TRBJ2-5 fits better; the J call may be wrong. The CDR3 extends over 14 amino acids. Looked up from germline, CDR1 is SQVTM and CDR2 is ANQGSEA. The CDR3 DNA reads as TGCAGCTTCCGCGTTACGGCAACTGGGGAGACCCAGTACTTC. This gives the protein CSFRVTATGETQYF.

The CDR3 sequence is CASSRPLMNTEAFF. CDR3 sequence (DNA): TGTGCCAGCAGCCGACCCCTAATGAACACTGAAGCTTTCTTT. This chain links TRBV14 with TRBJ1-1; no reliable D call. From germline, CDR1 is SGHDN and CDR2 FVKESK. V was shortened by 4 bases and J by 0 bases, with 9 bases between the two germline ends. The CDR3 extends over 14 amino acids.